This T cell receptor (beta chain) was obtained from a study of a mutant IDH1 vaccine in newly diagnosed glioma. Study context: Patients received eight vaccinations in weeks 1, 3, 5, 7, 11, 15, 19, 23. The earlier regimen, radiotherapy, temozolomide, or both, was most often both. Overall study results and limits: The occurrence of vaccine-induced immune responses was seen in 93.3% of patients.

Time point noted: week 5, during vaccination. Each vaccine dose was 300 ug of mutant IDH1 20-mer peptide, with topical imiquimod. Of note for this clone: The antigen is unknown. Other DNA sequences in the same sample also yield this CDR3.

The table came from immunoSEQ multiplex PCR; TCRdb's copy has only in-frame clones and leaves some out. There are roughly 30,000 clones in the sample; about 89% occur only once, and around a fifth lies in the top ten. CDR1 and CDR2 (germline): GTSNPN, SVGIG (reference sequence). V dropped 1 base and J dropped 8; count of bases not matched to a gene: 1. The CDR3 extends over 12 amino acids. This sequence originates from a man aged 18 to 30 with glioma. The chain combines TRBV30 with TRBJ1-4; 7 nucleotides agree with TRBD1. The source was PBMCs, collected from a glioma patient whose treatment included an IDH1 peptide vaccine. Written as DNA, the CDR3 is TGTGCCTGGAGTGCGGACAGGGAAAAACTGTTTTTT. Its translation is CAWSADREKLFF.